The 8 T cell receptor beta chains in this list originate from one sample, sequenced in a study of control samples from healthy donors and cancer patients. TCRdb keeps only in-frame clones here, not all; method: immunoSEQ multiplex PCR. The data hold fewer than 500,000 clones, with 90% observed a single time. The material sequenced was PBMCs. Receptors were obtained from a middle-aged man with head and neck cancer.

This clone was counted between two and nine times. This chain joins TRBV19 and TRBJ2-1; D might be TRBD2 (6 bases). Germline V gene sequence: CDR1 LNHDA, CDR2 SQIVND (reference sequence). V shed 5 bases and J shed 6 bases, with 23 bases lying between them. The CDR3 has 17 residues. CDR3 nucleotides: TGTGCCAGTAGTGAGGTCGGGGGACTCCGAGTCGGCAATGAGCAGTTCTTC. This sequence encodes CASSEVGGLRVGNEQFF.

The V and J genes are TRBV6-1 and TRBJ1-4; 12 bases line up with TRBD1. This CDR3 is built from 20 residues. The V gene end was trimmed by 2 bases and the J gene end by 0 bases; junction bases not matched to a gene: 10. Germline CDR1 MNHNS, CDR2 SASEGT. CDR3 residues: CASSERDRGPLLATNEKLFF. The CDR3 DNA sequence: TGTGCCAGCAGTGAACGGGACAGGGGGCCTCTGCTTGCAACTAATGAAAAACTGTTTTTT.

The chain combines TRBV15 with TRBJ1-2; TRBD1 matches 7 bases. The V gene end was trimmed by 6 bases and the J gene end by 4 bases; junction bases not matched to a gene: 5. The germline V gene has CDR1 LNHNV and CDR2 YYDKDF (reference sequence). There are 13 residues in the CDR3. This CDR3 is CATRQGTGYGYTF. The DNA for the CDR3 is TGTGCCACCAGACAGGGGACGGGCTATGGCTACACCTTC.

Only a few counts were recorded for this clone. The chain employs TRBV7-3 and TRBJ1-2; D may be TRBD1 (6 bases). Trimming stripped 1 base from V and 4 bases from J, with 13 bases between. Germline CDR1 reads SGHTA; CDR2 reads FQGTGA. This CDR3 has 15 residues. As DNA, the CDR3 is TGTGCCAGCAGCTTAAGATCAGGGGACCGCTATGGCTACACCTTC. It specifies CASSLRSGDRYGYTF.

The genes are TRBV5-1 and TRBJ1-4; no reliable D call. Germline V gene lookup returns CDR1 SGHRS and CDR2 YFSETQ. The CDR3 contains 14 residues. The V end was cut by 4 bases, the J end by 10 bases, with 17 bases between. The CDR3 loop is CASSPGRKDGKLFF. The CDR3 DNA follows: TGCGCCAGCAGCCCTGGCAGGAAAGACGGAAAACTGTTTTTT.

The chain links TRBV3-1 (or the pseudogene TRBV3-2) to TRBJ2-7; 7 bases agree with TRBD2. V gave up 2 bases and J gave up 0 bases; unmatched junction bases: 4. This CDR3 has 15 residues. Germline V gene data show CDR1 as LGHDT and CDR2 as YNNKEL (reference sequence). CDR3 amino acids: CASSQYGGISYEQYF. CDR3 DNA: TGTGCCAGCAGCCAATACGGGGGGATCTCCTACGAGCAGTACTTC.

The CDR3 DNA is TGTGCCAGCAGCTTAGAAGTGGCACATCAATATGGCTACACCTTC. Its translation: CASSLEVAHQYGYTF. The genes are TRBV11-2 and TRBJ1-2, with D unresolved. Deletions cut 0 bases from V and 5 bases from J, with 13 bases between. Germline CDR1 and CDR2: SGHAT and FQNNGV. The CDR3 has 15 amino acids.

This sequence joins TRBV5-1 and TRBJ2-7; 10 nucleotides match TRBD2. Germline CDR1 and CDR2: SGHRS and YFSETQ. The CDR3 totals 14 residues. V lost 0 bases, J lost 4 bases, and 1 base stayed unmatched. The CDR3 nucleotides are TGCGCCAGCAGCTTGGTAGCGGGAGGATACGAGCAGTACTTC. As protein: CASSLVAGGYEQYF.